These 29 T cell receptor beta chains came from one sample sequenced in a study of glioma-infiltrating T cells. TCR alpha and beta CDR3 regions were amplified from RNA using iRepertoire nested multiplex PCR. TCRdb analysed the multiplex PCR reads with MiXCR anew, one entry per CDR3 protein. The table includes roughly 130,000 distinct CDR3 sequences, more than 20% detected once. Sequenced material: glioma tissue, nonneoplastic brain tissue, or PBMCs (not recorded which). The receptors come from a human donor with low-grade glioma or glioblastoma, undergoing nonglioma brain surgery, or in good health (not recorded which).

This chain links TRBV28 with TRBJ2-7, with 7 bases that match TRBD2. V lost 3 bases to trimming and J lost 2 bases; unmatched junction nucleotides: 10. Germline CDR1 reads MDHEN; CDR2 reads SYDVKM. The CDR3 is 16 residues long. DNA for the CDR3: TGTGCCAGCAGTTTTTCGGGGGAGGGTACACCCTACGAGCAGTACGTC. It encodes CASSFSGEGTPYEQYV.

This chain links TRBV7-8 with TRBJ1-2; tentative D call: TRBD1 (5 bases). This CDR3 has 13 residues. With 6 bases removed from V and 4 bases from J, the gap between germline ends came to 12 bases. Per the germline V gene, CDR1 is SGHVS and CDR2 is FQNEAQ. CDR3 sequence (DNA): TGTGCCAGCAGTTTGGGGGTTGGCTATGGCTACACCTTC. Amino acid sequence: CASSLGVGYGYTF.

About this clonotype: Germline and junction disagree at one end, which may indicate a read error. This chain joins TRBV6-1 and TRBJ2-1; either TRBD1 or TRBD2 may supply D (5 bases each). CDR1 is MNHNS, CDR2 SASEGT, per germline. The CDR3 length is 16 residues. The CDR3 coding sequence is TGTTCCAGCAGCCCGGGGTGGGACCGCCCAAGGAATGAGCAGTTCTTC. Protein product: CSSSPGWDRPRNEQFF.

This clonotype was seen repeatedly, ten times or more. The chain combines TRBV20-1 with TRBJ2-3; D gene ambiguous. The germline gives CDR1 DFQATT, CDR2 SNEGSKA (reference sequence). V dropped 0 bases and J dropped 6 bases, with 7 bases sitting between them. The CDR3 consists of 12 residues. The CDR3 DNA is TGCAGTGCTAGAGATCCCCCGGATACGCAGTATTTT. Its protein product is CSARDPPDTQYF.

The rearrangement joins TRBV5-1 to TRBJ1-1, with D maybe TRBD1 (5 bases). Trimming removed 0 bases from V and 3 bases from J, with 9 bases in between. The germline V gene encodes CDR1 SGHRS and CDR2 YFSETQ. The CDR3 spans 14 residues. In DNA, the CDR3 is TGCGCCAGCAGCTTGGGCAGGGCGGACACTGAAGCTTTCTTT. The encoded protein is CASSLGRADTEAFF.

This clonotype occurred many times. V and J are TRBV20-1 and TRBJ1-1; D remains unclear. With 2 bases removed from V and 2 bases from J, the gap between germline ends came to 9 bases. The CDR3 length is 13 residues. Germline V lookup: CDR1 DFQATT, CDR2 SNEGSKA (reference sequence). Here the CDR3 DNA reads TGCAGTGCTAGACCGGACGGAAACACTGAAGCTTTCTTT. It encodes CSARPDGNTEAFF.

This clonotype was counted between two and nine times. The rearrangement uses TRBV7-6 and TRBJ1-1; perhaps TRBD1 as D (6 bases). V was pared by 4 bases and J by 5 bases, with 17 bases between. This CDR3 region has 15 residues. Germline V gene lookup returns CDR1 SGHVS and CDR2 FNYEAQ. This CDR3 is CASSWDSGDITEAFF. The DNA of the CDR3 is TGTGCCAGCAGCTGGGACTCCGGGGACATTACTGAAGCTTTCTTT.

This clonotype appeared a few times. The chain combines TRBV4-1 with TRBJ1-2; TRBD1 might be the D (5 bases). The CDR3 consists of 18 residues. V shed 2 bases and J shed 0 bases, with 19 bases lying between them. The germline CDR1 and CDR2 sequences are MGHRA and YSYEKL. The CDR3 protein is CASSQNLYLGETNYGYTF. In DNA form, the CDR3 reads TGCGCCAGCAGCCAAAATCTCTATCTAGGGGAGACTAACTATGGCTACACCTTC.

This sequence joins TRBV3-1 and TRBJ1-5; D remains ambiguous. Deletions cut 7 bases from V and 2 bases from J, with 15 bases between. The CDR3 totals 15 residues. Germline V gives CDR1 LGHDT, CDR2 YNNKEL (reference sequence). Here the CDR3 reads CASTPGAGGNQPQHF. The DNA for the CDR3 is TGTGCCAGCACACCTGGTGCGGGAGGCAATCAGCCCCAGCATTTT.

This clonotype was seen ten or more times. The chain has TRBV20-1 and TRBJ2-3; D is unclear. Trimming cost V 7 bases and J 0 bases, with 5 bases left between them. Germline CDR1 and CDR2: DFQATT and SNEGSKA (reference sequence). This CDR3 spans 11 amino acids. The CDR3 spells CSGGSTDTQYF. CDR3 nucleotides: TGCAGTGGGGGTAGCACAGATACGCAGTATTTT.

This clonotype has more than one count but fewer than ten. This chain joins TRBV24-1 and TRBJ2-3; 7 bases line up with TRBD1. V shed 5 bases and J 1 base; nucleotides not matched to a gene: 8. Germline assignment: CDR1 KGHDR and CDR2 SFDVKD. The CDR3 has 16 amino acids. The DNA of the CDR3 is TGTGCCACCAGTGCCACAGGGGTGGAAGGCACAGATACGCAGTATTTT. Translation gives CATSATGVEGTDTQYF.

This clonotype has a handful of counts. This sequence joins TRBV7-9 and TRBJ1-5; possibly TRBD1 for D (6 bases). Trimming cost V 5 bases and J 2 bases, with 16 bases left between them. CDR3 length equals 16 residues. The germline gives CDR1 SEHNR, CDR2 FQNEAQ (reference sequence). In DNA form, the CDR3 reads TGTGCCAGCAGCGCCTCACAGGGAAAGGGCAATCAGCCCCAGCATTTT. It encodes CASSASQGKGNQPQHF.

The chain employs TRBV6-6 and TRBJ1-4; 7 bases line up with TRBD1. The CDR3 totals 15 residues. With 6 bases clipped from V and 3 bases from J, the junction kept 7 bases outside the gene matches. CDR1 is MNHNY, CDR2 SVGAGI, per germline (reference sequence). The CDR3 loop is CASSKGGTANEKLFF. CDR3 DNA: TGTGCCAGCAGCAAAGGCGGGACAGCTAATGAAAAACTGTTTTTT.

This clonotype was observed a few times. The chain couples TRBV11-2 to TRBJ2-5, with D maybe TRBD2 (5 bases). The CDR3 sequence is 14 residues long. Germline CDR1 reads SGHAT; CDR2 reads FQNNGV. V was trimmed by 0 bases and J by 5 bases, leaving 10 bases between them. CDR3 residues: CASSLDRGLETQYF. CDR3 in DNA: TGTGCCAGCAGCTTAGATCGGGGTCTGGAGACCCAGTACTTC.

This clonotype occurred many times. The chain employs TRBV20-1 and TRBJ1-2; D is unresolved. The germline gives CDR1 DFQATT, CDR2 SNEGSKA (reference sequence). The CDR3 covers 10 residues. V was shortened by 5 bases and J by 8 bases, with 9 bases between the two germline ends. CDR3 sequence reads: CSAQIRGYTF. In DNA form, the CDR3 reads TGCAGTGCTCAGATTAGGGGCTACACCTTC.

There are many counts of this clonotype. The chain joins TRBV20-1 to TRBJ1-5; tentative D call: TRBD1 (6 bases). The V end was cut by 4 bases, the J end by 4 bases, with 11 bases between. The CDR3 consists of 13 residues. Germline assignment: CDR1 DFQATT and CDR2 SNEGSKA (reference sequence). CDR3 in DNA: TGCAGTGCTACAGGGGACCTTAATCAGCCCCAGCATTTT. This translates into CSATGDLNQPQHF.

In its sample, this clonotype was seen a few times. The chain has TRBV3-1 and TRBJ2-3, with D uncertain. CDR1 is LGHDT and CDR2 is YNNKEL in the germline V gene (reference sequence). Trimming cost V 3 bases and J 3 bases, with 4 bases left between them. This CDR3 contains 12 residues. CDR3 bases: TGTGCCAGCAGCCACCAAACAGATACGCAGTATTTT. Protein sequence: CASSHQTDTQYF.

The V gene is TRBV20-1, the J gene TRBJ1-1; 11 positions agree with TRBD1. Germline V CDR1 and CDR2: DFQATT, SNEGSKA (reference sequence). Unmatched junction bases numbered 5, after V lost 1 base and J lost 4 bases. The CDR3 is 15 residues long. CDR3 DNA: TGCAGTGCTAGAGGGACAGGGGGCTTAGTCACTGAAGCTTTCTTT. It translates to CSARGTGGLVTEAFF.

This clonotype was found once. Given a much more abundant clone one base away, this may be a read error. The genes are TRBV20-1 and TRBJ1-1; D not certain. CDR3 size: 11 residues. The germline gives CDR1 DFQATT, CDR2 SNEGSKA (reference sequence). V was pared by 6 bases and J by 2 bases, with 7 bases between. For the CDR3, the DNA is TGCAGTGCAAAGACTAACACTGAAGCTTTCTTT. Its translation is CSAKTNTEAFF.

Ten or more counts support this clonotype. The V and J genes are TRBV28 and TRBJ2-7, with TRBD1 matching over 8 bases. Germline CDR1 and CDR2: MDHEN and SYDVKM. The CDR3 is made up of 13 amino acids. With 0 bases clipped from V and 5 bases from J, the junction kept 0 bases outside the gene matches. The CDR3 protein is CASSLWDRDEQYV. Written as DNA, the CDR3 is TGTGCCAGCAGTTTATGGGACAGGGACGAGCAGTACGTC.

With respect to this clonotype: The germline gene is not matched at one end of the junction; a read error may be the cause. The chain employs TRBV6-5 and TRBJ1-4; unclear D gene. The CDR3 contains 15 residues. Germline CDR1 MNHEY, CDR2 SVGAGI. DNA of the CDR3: TGTGCCAGCAGTTACAGGGCGGCAACTAATGAAGAACTGTTTTTT. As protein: CASSYRAATNEELFF.

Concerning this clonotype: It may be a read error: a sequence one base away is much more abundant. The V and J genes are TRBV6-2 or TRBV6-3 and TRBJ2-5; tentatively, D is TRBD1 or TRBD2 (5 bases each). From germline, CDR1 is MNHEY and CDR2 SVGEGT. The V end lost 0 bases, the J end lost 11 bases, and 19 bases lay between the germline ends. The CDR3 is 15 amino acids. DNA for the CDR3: TGTGCCAGCAGTTACTCCGGGACGGGGTACAATGAGCAGTACTTC. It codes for CASSYSGTGYNEQYF.

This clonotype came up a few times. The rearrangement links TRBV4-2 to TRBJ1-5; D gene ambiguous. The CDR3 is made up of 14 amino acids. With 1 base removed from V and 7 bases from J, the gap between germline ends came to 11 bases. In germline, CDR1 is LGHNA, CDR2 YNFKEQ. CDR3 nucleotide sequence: TGTGCCAGCAGCCAAGGGGGTAATGGACAGCCCCAGCATTTT. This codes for CASSQGGNGQPQHF.

The CDR3 DNA sequence: TGTGCCAGCAGCTTCCCGTACTCGGGTGAGACCCAGTACTTC. This codes for CASSFPYSGETQYF. V is TRBV7-9 and J is TRBJ2-5; no firm D call. This CDR3 contains 14 residues. V dropped 3 bases and J dropped 5 bases, with 13 bases sitting between them. Germline-derived CDR1 and CDR2 are SEHNR and FQNEAQ (reference sequence).

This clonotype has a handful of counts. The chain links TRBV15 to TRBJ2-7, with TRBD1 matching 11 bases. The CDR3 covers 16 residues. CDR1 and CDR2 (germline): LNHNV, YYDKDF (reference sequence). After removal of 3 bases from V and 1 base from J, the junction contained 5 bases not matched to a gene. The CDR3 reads CATSSSGTGGSYEQYV. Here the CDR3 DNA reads TGTGCCACCAGCAGTTCCGGGACAGGGGGGTCCTACGAGCAGTACGTC.

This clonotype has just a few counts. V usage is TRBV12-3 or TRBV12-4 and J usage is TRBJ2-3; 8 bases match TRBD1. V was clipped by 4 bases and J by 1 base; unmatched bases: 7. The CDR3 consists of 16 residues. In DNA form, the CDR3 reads TGTGCCAGCAGTTCGACAGGGGCCCTACGCACAGATACGCAGTATTTT. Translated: CASSSTGALRTDTQYF.

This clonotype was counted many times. Here the CDR3 DNA reads TGTGCCAGCAGTCGAGTAAACACAGATACGCAGTATTTT. Translation: CASSRVNTDTQYF. This rearrangement joins TRBV7-2 to TRBJ2-3; D unresolved. V shed 6 bases and J shed 2 bases, with 9 bases lying between them. This CDR3 spans 13 amino acids. Germline V gives CDR1 SGHTA, CDR2 FQGNSA.

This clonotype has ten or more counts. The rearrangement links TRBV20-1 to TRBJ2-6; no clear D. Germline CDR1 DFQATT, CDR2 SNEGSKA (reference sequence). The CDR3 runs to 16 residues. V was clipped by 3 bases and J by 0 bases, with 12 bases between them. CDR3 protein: CSASLQAYSGANVLTF. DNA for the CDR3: TGCAGTGCTAGCCTTCAGGCGTACTCTGGGGCCAACGTCCTGACTTTC.

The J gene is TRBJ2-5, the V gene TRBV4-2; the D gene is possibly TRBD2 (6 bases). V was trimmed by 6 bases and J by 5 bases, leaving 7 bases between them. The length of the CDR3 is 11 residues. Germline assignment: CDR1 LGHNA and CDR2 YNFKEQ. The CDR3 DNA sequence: TGTGCCAGCAGGGAGGGGGAGACCCAGTACTTC. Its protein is CASREGETQYF.